In this sample, the clone carrying this T cell receptor beta chain turned up a few times. Its cognate antigen is unknown. These data come from a study of response to subunit inactivated influenza vaccine. MiXCR, applied by TCRdb to the RT-PCR reads, yields one record per CDR3 protein. The table lists about 190,000 distinct CDR3 sequences, under 15% of them singletons. Study conclusions and caveats: Authors suggested few new T cells are recruited by each seasonal influenza vaccination.

The CDR3 extends over 14 amino acids. V lost 2 bases and J 0 bases, leaving 6 bases between the germline ends. The sequences come from CD8+ T cells sorted from PBMCs, collected 5 days after vaccination. This clonotype originated in a man over 45 who received an inactivated influenza vaccine. The genes are TRBV12-3 or TRBV12-4 and TRBJ2-3; D ambiguous. This CDR3 is CASSLTTSTDTQYF. In DNA, the CDR3 is TGTGCCAGCAGTTTAACTACTAGCACAGATACGCAGTATTTT.